This T cell receptor (beta chain) was sequenced during a study of CD8 T cells in ankylosing spondylitis. Each CDR3 protein is one row after TCRdb ran MiXCR on the 5' RACE reads. In the table there are around 120,000 distinct CDR3 sequences, about 25% of which are singletons. Study-wide points: Some motif variants had been reported before (in reactive arthritis synovial fluid and blood). There was reportedly significant enrichment of clones that were disease-linked in matched ankylosing spondylitis synovial fluid.

Germline V gene lookup returns CDR1 SGHRS and CDR2 YFSETQ. Trimming took 2 bases from V and 3 from J; bases not matched to a gene: 3. The CDR3 spans 14 residues. This clonotype was observed many times. Its specificity is not known. This sequence was found in a male donor with ankylosing spondylitis. Material: synovial fluid, either unsorted or a sorted T cell fraction (not recorded which). This chain connects TRBV5-1 to TRBJ1-1; TRBD1 aligns across 8 bases. The CDR3 loop reads CASSLRTGHTEAFF. The CDR3 DNA follows: TGCGCCAGCAGCTTAAGGACAGGGCACACTGAAGCTTTCTTT.